These 23 T cell receptor beta chains were sequenced from one sample in a study of blood T cell repertoires in COVID-19. Generated by immunoSEQ multiplex PCR, the TCRdb table keeps only in-frame clones and is missing some. The sample comprises about half a million clones, nearly 90% of which are singletons, and about 1% rests with the top ten. The sample taken for sequencing was peripheral blood. The receptors originated from a young man with COVID-19, enrolled during active disease.

This sequence joins TRBV4-1 and TRBJ2-7, with 7 bases fitting TRBD2. Germline values: CDR1 MGHRA, CDR2 YSYEKL. The CDR3 totals 16 residues. After removal of 0 bases from V and 3 bases from J, the junction contained 8 bases not matched to a gene. The CDR3 DNA reads TGCGCCAGCAGCCAAGATGTCAGGGAGGGTCACTACGAGCAGTACTTC. It is translated as CASSQDVREGHYEQYF.

This sequence joins TRBV11-2 and TRBJ2-7; D perhaps matches TRBD2 (5 bases). The CDR3 has 14 amino acids. In germline, CDR1 is SGHAT, CDR2 FQNNGV. Deletions cut 3 bases from V and 2 bases from J, with 11 bases between. CDR3 protein: CASSFFGGTYEQYF. The CDR3 nucleotides read TGTGCCAGCAGCTTTTTCGGAGGAACCTACGAGCAGTACTTC.

V is TRBV10-1 and J is TRBJ1-1, with D unresolved. The CDR3 length is 15 residues. V lost 3 bases and J lost 2, with 13 bases in between. Per the germline V gene, CDR1 is WNHNN and CDR2 is SYGVQD (reference sequence). The CDR3 here is CASSDSPPGNTEAFF. In DNA form, the CDR3 reads TGCGCCAGCAGTGATAGTCCCCCGGGAAACACTGAAGCTTTCTTT.

This clone showed up just once. The rearrangement uses TRBV5-3 and TRBJ2-3; D is possibly TRBD2 (6 bases). TRBV5-3 falls under the ORF class, with uncertain function. Between the trimmed V and J ends, which lost 8 bases and 2 bases, there was a span of 12 bases. This CDR3 region has 13 residues. For the CDR3, the DNA is TGTGCCAGCCTGGGGGGTCCCACAGATACGCAGTATTTT. Protein sequence: CASLGGPTDTQYF.

J is TRBJ1-3 and V is TRBV6-1, with D maybe TRBD1 (5 bases). CDR3 length equals 15 residues. Germline CDR1 and CDR2: MNHNS and SASEGT. V was trimmed by 2 bases and J by 3 bases, leaving 11 bases between them. CDR3 protein: CASSEREGHGNTIYF. For the CDR3, the DNA is TGTGCCAGCAGTGAAAGGGAGGGGCATGGAAACACCATATATTTT.

The rearrangement uses TRBV18 and TRBJ2-3; D is undetermined. The CDR3 runs to 14 residues. Germline loops: CDR1 KGHSH, CDR2 LQKENI. V was pared by 5 bases and J by 2 bases, with 11 bases between. This chain's CDR3 is CASSSTVSTDTQYF. As DNA, the CDR3 is TGTGCCAGCTCATCAACGGTTTCCACAGATACGCAGTATTTT. The full variable domain, rest sourced from reference TRBV18 and TRBJ2-3, is NAGVMQNPRHLVRRRGQEARLRCSPMKGHSHVYWYRQLPEEGLKFMVYLQKENIIDESGMPKERFSAEFPKEGPSILRIQQVVRGDSAAYFCASSSTVSTDTQYFGPGTRLTVL.

The chain couples TRBV18 to TRBJ1-1; D possibly corresponds to TRBD1 (6 bases). The CDR3 has 16 residues. The ends were cut back, 3 bases at V and 0 bases at J, with 14 bases in the middle. CDR1 and CDR2 from the germline V gene are KGHSH and LQKENI. The CDR3, as DNA: TGTGCCAGCTCACCGCAGGGGTTCGGCCTGAACACTGAAGCTTTCTTT. This encodes CASSPQGFGLNTEAFF. The whole variable domain, remainder taken from reference TRBV18 and TRBJ1-1, is NAGVMQNPRHLVRRRGQEARLRCSPMKGHSHVYWYRQLPEEGLKFMVYLQKENIIDESGMPKERFSAEFPKEGPSILRIQQVVRGDSAAYFCASSPQGFGLNTEAFFGQGTRLTVV.

CDR3 loop: CAWSELAGIDTQYF. The CDR3 coding sequence is TGTGCCTGGAGTGAACTAGCGGGGATAGATACGCAGTATTTT. The rearrangement uses TRBV30 and TRBJ2-3; 10 bases line up with TRBD2. V dropped 1 base and J dropped 5; count of bases not matched to a gene: 3. Germline V gene lookup returns CDR1 GTSNPN and CDR2 SVGIG (reference sequence). CDR3 length: 14 residues.

J is TRBJ2-1 and V is TRBV2, with D perhaps matching TRBD1 (5 bases). This CDR3 comprises 13 residues. Germline CDR1 SNHLY, CDR2 FYNNEI. V dropped 8 bases and J dropped 4 bases, with 12 bases sitting between them. This CDR3 is CASVKDTYNEQFF. The CDR3 DNA sequence: TGTGCCAGCGTGAAGGACACGTACAATGAGCAGTTCTTC.

This chain connects TRBV2 to TRBJ1-2; TRBD1 is a possible D gene (5 bases). The V gene lost 4 bases and the J gene lost 6 bases, with 15 bases spanning the gap. Germline lookup yields CDR1 SNHLY and CDR2 FYNNEI. This CDR3 region has 14 residues. The CDR3 spells CASSVSRKGDGYTF. DNA of the CDR3: TGTGCCAGCAGTGTGTCCCGCAAAGGGGATGGCTACACCTTC.

The V call is TRBV18, the J call TRBJ2-1; 7 nucleotides line up with TRBD2. Germline loops: CDR1 KGHSH, CDR2 LQKENI. CDR3 length: 17 amino acids. After removal of 1 base from V and 9 bases from J, the junction contained 15 bases not matched to a gene. In DNA form, the CDR3 reads TGTGCCAGCTCACCACTCTCCCTTACGGGGGGTGCTGGTGAGCAGTTCTTC. Protein: CASSPLSLTGGAGEQFF.

This clone was seen only once. V is TRBV5-4 and J is TRBJ2-5; maybe TRBD2 (7 bases). Trimming took 1 base from V and 6 from J, leaving 13 bases between them. The CDR3 extends over 14 amino acids. Germline CDR1 is SGHNT and CDR2 is YYREEE (reference sequence). The CDR3 protein is CASSLWGGTKTQYF. CDR3 nucleotide sequence: TGTGCCAGCAGCTTGTGGGGGGGCACGAAGACCCAGTACTTC.

This clone was counted once. This rearrangement joins TRBV4-1 to TRBJ2-7; 9 bases are shared with TRBD1. Trimming cost V 0 bases and J 2 bases; bases outside gene matches: 2. Germline CDR1 is MGHRA and CDR2 is YSYEKL. The CDR3 has 15 amino acids. In DNA form, the CDR3 reads TGCGCCAGCAGCCAAGAAAGGACAGGGGCCTACGAGCAGTACTTC. It encodes CASSQERTGAYEQYF.

This rearrangement joins TRBV6-6 to TRBJ1-5, with 9 bases lining up with TRBD1. After removal of 5 bases from V and 7 bases from J, the junction contained 6 bases not matched to a gene. The CDR3 is 14 amino acids. CDR1 is MNHNY and CDR2 is SVGAGI in the germline V gene (reference sequence). Here the CDR3 DNA reads TGTGCCAGCAGTCCTACAGGGGGCGGACAGCCCCAGCATTTT. Its protein product is CASSPTGGGQPQHF.

The chain is built from TRBV29-1 and TRBJ2-7; TRBD1 aligns across 10 bases. This CDR3 comprises 12 residues. V was clipped by 7 bases and J by 4 bases; unmatched bases: 4. CDR1 and CDR2 (germline): SQVTM, ANQGSEA. CDR3 bases: TGCAGCGCGTTGGGACAGGGGTACGAGCAGTACTTC. Translated: CSALGQGYEQYF.

The J gene is TRBJ1-1, the V gene TRBV12-3 or TRBV12-4; tentative D call: TRBD1 (5 bases). The germline V and J ends were trimmed by 6 bases and 1 base, with 6 bases remaining between them. The CDR3 spans 12 residues. The CDR3 is CASRGQNTEAFF. The CDR3 DNA is TGTGCCAGCAGAGGACAGAACACTGAAGCTTTCTTT.

The V and J genes are TRBV5-8 and TRBJ2-1; 16 nucleotides agree with TRBD2. Germline V CDR1 and CDR2: SGHTS, YDEGEE. V trimming: 4 bases; J trimming: 7 bases; junction bases outside the gene matches: 5. The CDR3 has 16 amino acids. The CDR3 spells CASSATGLAGGNEQFF. The CDR3, as DNA: TGTGCCAGCAGCGCCACGGGACTAGCGGGGGGGAATGAGCAGTTCTTC.

The CDR3 here is CASSPSPTSNQPQHF. The CDR3 DNA sequence: TGTGCCAGCAGCCCGTCCCCGACAAGCAATCAGCCCCAGCATTTT. The chain uses TRBV3-1 (or the pseudogene TRBV3-2) and TRBJ1-5; D ambiguous. Trimming removed 4 bases from V and 1 base from J, with 11 bases in between. CDR3 size: 15 residues. Germline V gives CDR1 LGHDT, CDR2 YNNKEL (reference sequence).

This clone came up once. The gene calls are TRBV25-1 and TRBJ2-3; the match to TRBD2 covers 11 bases. CDR1 is MGHDK and CDR2 is SYGVNS in the germline V gene. This CDR3 contains 17 residues. The V and J ends lost 0 bases and 2 bases, in that order; junction bases with no gene match: 4. The CDR3 spells CASSEYTSGSFTDTQYF. Here the CDR3 DNA reads TGTGCCAGCAGTGAATACACTAGCGGGAGTTTCACAGATACGCAGTATTTT.

The V gene is TRBV11-1, the J gene TRBJ2-7, with 7 nucleotides matching TRBD2. The CDR3 contains 13 residues. Germline V CDR1 and CDR2: SGHAT, FQDESV (reference sequence). Unmatched junction bases numbered 8, after V lost 3 bases and J lost 9 bases. CDR3 sequence reads: CASSLRLAQRQYF. The CDR3 coding sequence is TGTGCCAGCAGCTTGAGACTAGCTCAGCGGCAGTACTTC. The variable domain in full, with the rest retrieved from reference TRBV11-1 and TRBJ2-7, is EAEVAQSPRYKITEKSQAVAFWCDPISGHATLYWYRQILGQGPELLVQFQDESVVDDSQLPKDRFSAERLKGVDSTLKIQPAELGDSAMYLCASSLRLAQRQYFGPGTRLTVT.

This chain connects TRBV4-2 to TRBJ2-3; TRBD2 aligns across 14 bases. The trim removed 4 bases at V and 5 bases at J, leaving 5 bases unmatched. Per the germline V gene, CDR1 is LGHNA and CDR2 is YNFKEQ. The CDR3 length is 16 residues. The CDR3 loop is CASSPGLAGAGDTQYF. The CDR3 DNA follows: TGTGCCAGCAGCCCGGGACTAGCGGGGGCGGGAGATACGCAGTATTTT.

The chain couples TRBV2 to TRBJ2-1; 11 nucleotides line up with TRBD2. The CDR3 runs 15 residues. From germline, CDR1 is SNHLY and CDR2 FYNNEI. The V and J ends lost 4 bases and 5 bases, in that order; junction bases with no gene match: 4. CDR3 sequence: CASSVLAGGHNEQFF. The CDR3 nucleotides are TGTGCCAGCAGTGTCCTAGCGGGGGGCCACAATGAGCAGTTCTTC.

This rearrangement joins TRBV21-1 to TRBJ2-5; the D call TRBD1 from the table was never checked on the DNA. TRBV21-1 is reported as a pseudogene. The CDR3 length is 15 residues. The CDR3 region has the DNA TGTGCCAGCAGCTTACAGGGTCCAGGGGAAGAGACCCAGTACTTC. This codes for CASSLQGPGEETQYF.